This TCR beta chain was recovered during a study of T cell responses to AZD1222 COVID-19 vaccine. V was clipped by 1 base and J by 9 bases, with 9 bases between them. This CDR3 comprises 12 residues. The germline V gene encodes CDR1 LGHNT and CDR2 FRNRAP. Here immunoSEQ multiplex PCR was the method, and the copy in TCRdb shows in-frame clones only, minus some. This sample has some 130,000 clones; approximately 83% occur once, and the top ten carry about 8%. This clone was found once. The chain is built from TRBV12-5 and TRBJ1-2; D is uncertain. The origin of this receptor is an adult in good health. The sample consisted of peripheral blood, taken on day 0 of AZD1222 vaccination. This CDR3 reads CASGLEGASYTF. Here the CDR3 DNA reads TGTGCTAGTGGTTTGGAGGGCGCTAGCTACACCTTC.